This is a list of T cell receptor beta chains from one sample in a study of control samples from healthy donors and cancer patients. Using immunoSEQ multiplex PCR, the repertoire was profiled, and TCRdb retains in-frame clones only, with some absent. The sample holds 100,000 to 150,000 clones, roughly 90% seen once. Sequenced input: blood. These receptors came from a woman in her fifties or sixties in good health. Each CDR3 is given with its conserved first and last residue. The order of the fields is J gene, V gene, clone size, CDR3 protein. Size tells how often a clone was seen (once, few, many) or the class of an expanded clone, and some rows leave it out.

TRBJ1-4 | TRBV5-6 | . | CASSLFAGGEKLFF
TRBJ2-1 | TRBV11-2 | . | CASSYASGEQFF
TRBJ1-2 | TRBV9 | . | CASSGSGGSVNRYTF
TRBJ1-2 | TRBV5-1 | once | CATAVVAGYTF
TRBJ1-5 | TRBV15 | . | CATSTRQGSFVPQHF
TRBJ1-4 | TRBV19 | . | CASKKGATNEKLFF
TRBJ2-6 | TRBV3-1/TRBV3-2 | . | CASSRVSRDGTSGANVLTF
TRBJ1-4 | TRBV28 | . | CASSWGPGEKLFF
TRBJ2-2 | TRBV3-1/TRBV3-2 | . | CASSQASTGELFF
TRBJ1-1 | TRBV12-3/TRBV12-4 | . | CASSFNTEAFF
TRBJ1-1 | TRBV6-5 | . | CASKGGSNTEAFF
TRBJ1-1 | TRBV3-1/TRBV3-2 | . | CASSQDGTENTEAFF
TRBJ1-2 | TRBV19 | . | CASSISGQSAGYTF
TRBJ1-1 | TRBV5-1 | . | CASSLATLKNTEAFF
TRBJ1-2 | TRBV4-2 | . | CASSPPRQPVYGYTF
TRBJ2-3 | TRBV7-2 | . | CASSFGREVWTDTQYF
TRBJ1-5 | TRBV6-6 | . | CASQDRGRGNQPQHF
TRBJ1-2 | TRBV25-1 | . | CARLITGSWSGYTF
TRBJ1-5 | TRBV19 | . | CASSDAPAGHSNQPQHF
TRBJ2-5 | TRBV6-6 | . | CASSYHQETQYF
TRBJ1-5 | TRBV30 | . | CALGGNQPQHF
TRBJ1-6 | TRBV2 | . | CASRVDNSPLHF
TRBJ2-7 | TRBV15 | . | CATSKNVGTRFYEQYF
TRBJ1-5 | TRBV6-1 | . | CASSEAGGGNQPQHF
TRBJ2-1 | TRBV10-3 | . | CAISDQRSSYNEQFF
TRBJ2-7 | TRBV6-5 | . | CASSYIQGVEQYF
TRBJ1-2 | TRBV29-1 | . | CSVAEGGYTF
TRBJ1-2 | TRBV9 | . | CASSVGIWGQGAKSPVYTF
TRBJ1-2 | TRBV11-2 | . | CASSSDRTYGYTF
TRBJ2-2 | TRBV7-9 | . | CASSPRGGPNTGELFF
TRBJ2-3 | TRBV6-5 | . | CASSYADTQYF
TRBJ2-7 | TRBV28 | . | CASSLRGGSGPSYEQYF
TRBJ2-5 | TRBV29-1 | . | CSVVWIGRRQGETQYF
TRBJ2-1 | TRBV24-1 | . | CATSELAGDGNEQFF
TRBJ1-2 | TRBV7-2 | . | CASSGQKYGYTF
TRBJ1-5 | TRBV7-2 | . | CASSLREGGGQPQHF
TRBJ1-2 | TRBV30 | . | CAWSLSRKGAKSYGYTF
TRBJ1-2 | TRBV10-3 | . | CAISSGGSNYGYTF
TRBJ2-3 | TRBV6-5 | . | CASGGQLTDTQYF
TRBJ1-5 | TRBV12-3/TRBV12-4 | . | CASSWDNNQPQHF
TRBJ2-1 | TRBV29-1 | . | CSVEGRGFGRNEQFF
TRBJ1-1 | TRBV20-1 | . | CSRSRGTRAFF
TRBJ1-1 | TRBV6-5 | . | CASTRGNEAFF
TRBJ2-7 | TRBV5-6 | . | CASSGSGTAYEQYF
TRBJ1-1 | TRBV9 | . | CASSVSDRGFSEAFF
TRBJ2-2 | TRBV10-3 | . | CAISGLAGGLGGELFF
TRBJ2-7 | TRBV6-1 | . | CASSEGSGFSYEQYF
TRBJ2-7 | TRBV25-1 | . | CASSEGGQGYEQYF
TRBJ2-3 | TRBV11-2 | . | CASSLDLRGGASTDTQYF